What follows are 17 T cell receptor beta chains derived from one specimen sequenced in a study of technical replicates of blood from a few donors (TCRdb year 2017). Library prep was done by the immunoSEQ multiplex PCR assay. TCRdb retrieved this table from immuneACCESS and kept in-frame rearrangements only. Not all clones are present; in checked studies, unresolved V genes account for under half, and no reason is known for the remainder. In this sample the table shows around 100,000 clones, around 96% of which occur a single time. The ten top clones hold 0.21% of the sample. The sequencing sample was made of T cells isolated from PBMCs. The receptors were gathered from a human donor in good health.

The genes are TRBV6-5 and TRBJ1-2; D is uncertain. The germline V and J ends were trimmed by 5 bases and 5 bases, with 12 bases remaining between them. CDR1 and CDR2 from the germline V gene are MNHEY and SVGAGI. This CDR3 has 13 amino acids. The CDR3 protein is CASSPPGTYGYTF. The CDR3 coding sequence is TGTGCCAGCAGTCCGCCAGGTACTTATGGCTACACCTTC.

This chain joins TRBV11-2 and TRBJ2-7; 7 nucleotides align to TRBD1. This CDR3 is 14 amino acids long. V dropped 10 bases and J dropped 2; count of bases not matched to a gene: 11. Germline V gives CDR1 SGHAT, CDR2 FQNNGV. The CDR3 protein is CATQLGQGAYEQYF. The CDR3 bases are TGTGCCACCCAACTCGGGCAGGGGGCCTACGAGCAGTACTTC.

V is TRBV6-1 and J is TRBJ1-1, with 9 bases identical to TRBD1. The junction had 16 bases not matched to a gene; V was cut back by 4 bases and J by 1 base. The CDR3 spans 19 residues. Germline CDR1 is MNHNS and CDR2 is SASEGT. The CDR3 bases are TGTGCCAGCAGTGGGTATAGATACGGGACAGGGTCTCGGAACACTGAAGCTTTCTTT. Translation: CASSGYRYGTGSRNTEAFF.

This rearrangement joins TRBV6-5 to TRBJ2-7, with TRBD1 matching over 8 bases. V trimming: 5 bases; J trimming: 0 bases; junction bases outside the gene matches: 6. Germline V gene sequence: CDR1 MNHEY, CDR2 SVGAGI. This CDR3 has 15 amino acids. In nucleotides, the CDR3 is TGTGCCAGCAGTAAGGACAGGGCCAGCTCCTACGAGCAGTACTTC. Encoded protein: CASSKDRASSYEQYF.

Here the CDR3 reads CAINELGQGGYEQYF. The CDR3 region has the DNA TGTGCCATCAACGAATTAGGACAGGGGGGGTACGAGCAGTACTTC. The chain has TRBV10-3 and TRBJ2-7; 10 bases are a match to TRBD1. The V and J ends lost 7 bases and 4 bases, in that order; junction bases with no gene match: 10. This CDR3 has 15 amino acids. In germline, CDR1 is ENHRY, CDR2 SYGVKD.

The chain links TRBV28 to TRBJ2-3, with 9 bases identical to TRBD1. The germline V gene has CDR1 MDHEN and CDR2 SYDVKM. This CDR3 contains 15 residues. The trim removed 4 bases at V and 5 bases at J, leaving 7 bases unmatched. The CDR3 spells CASSSSGTGIDTQYF. The CDR3 DNA is TGTGCCAGCAGTTCGTCCGGGACAGGGATAGATACGCAGTATTTT.

This chain connects TRBV5-4 to TRBJ2-2; 8 bases are shared with TRBD2. The junction had 2 bases not matched to a gene; V was cut back by 1 base and J by 0 bases. Germline V lookup: CDR1 SGHNT, CDR2 YYREEE (reference sequence). This CDR3 spans 16 amino acids. The CDR3 bases are TGTGCCAGCAGCTTGTCAGCGGGGGCGAACACCGGGGAGCTGTTTTTT. Protein sequence: CASSLSAGANTGELFF.

V is TRBV28 and J is TRBJ1-2, with 7 nucleotides matching TRBD1. Germline assignment: CDR1 MDHEN and CDR2 SYDVKM. Trimming took 5 bases from V and 4 from J; bases not matched to a gene: 10. The CDR3 length is 15 residues. The CDR3 protein is CASSPFRDRLYGYTF. CDR3 nucleotides: TGTGCCAGCAGTCCGTTCCGGGACAGACTCTATGGCTACACCTTC.

This chain's CDR3 is CASSPWGAQETQYF. For the CDR3, the DNA is TGTGCCAGTAGTCCTTGGGGAGCTCAAGAGACCCAGTACTTC. V is TRBV19 and J is TRBJ2-5; a weak D match, TRBD2 (5 bases). The CDR3 has 14 amino acids. V gave up 5 bases and J gave up 2 bases, with 12 bases separating them. Germline assignment: CDR1 LNHDA and CDR2 SQIVND (reference sequence).

This clone came up once. The chain uses TRBV5-1 and TRBJ2-1, with D perhaps matching TRBD2 (6 bases). With 1 base removed from V and 8 bases from J, the gap between germline ends came to 22 bases. The CDR3 covers 17 residues. CDR1 and CDR2 (germline): SGHRS, YFSETQ. CDR3 residues: CASSLWTGGIGTHEQFF. As DNA, the CDR3 is TGCGCCAGCAGCTTGTGGACCGGGGGTATCGGTACGCATGAGCAGTTCTTC.

The rearrangement links TRBV7-6 to TRBJ2-7; 11 nucleotides align to TRBD2. Trimming removed 1 base from V and 2 bases from J; junction bases left unmatched: 10. The germline gives CDR1 SGHVS, CDR2 FNYEAQ. This CDR3 is 18 amino acids long. CDR3 sequence reads: CASSLEPSGGIGTYEQYF. DNA for the CDR3: TGTGCCAGCAGCTTAGAACCTAGCGGGGGGATAGGGACCTACGAGCAGTACTTC. The complete variable domain, with remaining parts taken from reference TRBV7-6 and TRBJ2-7, reads GAGVSQSPRYKVTKRGQDVALRCDPISGHVSLYWYRQALGQGPEFLTYFNYEAQQDKSGLPNDRFSAERPEGSISTLTIQRTEQRDSAMYRCASSLEPSGGIGTYEQYFGPGTRLTVT.

The CDR3 sequence: CSASGLFQGNIQYF. CDR3 coding DNA: TGCAGCGCTTCAGGACTCTTCCAAGGTAACATTCAGTACTTC. The V call is TRBV29-1, the J call TRBJ2-4, with a possible D match to TRBD2 (5 bases). Germline CDR1 SQVTM, CDR2 ANQGSEA. V lost 7 bases, J lost 7 bases, and 20 bases lay in between. This CDR3 contains 14 residues.

This rearrangement joins TRBV18 to TRBJ2-7, with 13 nucleotides matching TRBD2. The CDR3 is 16 residues long. The V gene's germline CDR1 is KGHSH and CDR2 LQKENI. V shed 3 bases, J shed 0 bases, and the junction held 2 bases outside the gene matches. For the CDR3, the DNA is TGTGCCAGCTCACCGGGGACTAGCGGGACCTCCTACGAGCAGTACTTC. Encoded protein: CASSPGTSGTSYEQYF.

J is TRBJ2-7 and V is TRBV5-1, with D maybe TRBD1 (6 bases). The CDR3 covers 16 residues. Per germline, CDR1 SGHRS and CDR2 YFSETQ. Trimming took off 5 bases at V and 3 bases at J, with 21 bases between the two ends. CDR3 amino acids: CASRVDTGSRNYEQYF. The CDR3 DNA sequence: TGCGCCAGCAGGGTTGACACAGGGTCGAGAAACTACGAGCAGTACTTC.

The chain uses TRBV28 and TRBJ1-2; 10 nucleotides line up with TRBD1. V dropped 6 bases and J dropped 8; count of bases not matched to a gene: 6. This CDR3 region has 13 residues. Germline-derived CDR1 and CDR2 are MDHEN and SYDVKM. The DNA of the CDR3 is TGTGCCAGCAGCTGGACAGGGGGTTACGGCTACACCTTC. It encodes CASSWTGGYGYTF.

This rearrangement joins TRBV6-1 to TRBJ1-4; TRBD1 matches at 9 bases. V was clipped by 2 bases and J by 6 bases; unmatched bases: 7. CDR3 length equals 16 residues. In germline, CDR1 is MNHNS, CDR2 SASEGT. The DNA of the CDR3 is TGTGCCAGCAGTGAAAGTACTCGGACAGGGGATGAAAAACTGTTTTTT. Its translation: CASSESTRTGDEKLFF.

The chain recombines TRBV6-5 with TRBJ1-2; TRBD1 aligns across 9 bases. The J segment lost 4 bases and the V segment lost 5 bases, leaving 5 bases of the junction unmatched. CDR1 is MNHEY and CDR2 is SVGAGI in the germline V gene. This CDR3 spans 14 amino acids. CDR3 DNA: TGTGCCAGCAGTCCGACAGGGGGGGGCTATGGCTACACCTTC. Amino acids: CASSPTGGGYGYTF.